This is a list of T cell receptor beta chains from one sample in a study of blood T cells in healthy people across ages. TCRdb re-called the 5' RACE reads through MiXCR, storing one row per CDR3 protein. The sample contains 650,000 to 700,000 distinct CDR3 sequences, roughly half of which appear only once. The source material was blood. Receptor source: a woman older than 75 in good health. Each CDR3 is given with its conserved first and last residue. A D gene is named only where the DNA matches it firmly. Where a row states a size, it is once, few, many or the class of an expanded clone; other rows omit it.

CVSSGDTTTYEQYF	TGCGTCAGCAGCGGGGACACCACCACCTATGAGCAGTACTTC	TRBV5-1	14	NA	few	TRBJ2-4
CASSVGGLAGGQYF	TGTGCCAGCAGCGTAGGGGGACTAGCGGGAGGGCAGTATTTT	TRBV7-6	14	TRBD2	few	TRBJ2-3
CSARGLAKNIQYF	TGCAGTGCCAGGGGATTAGCCAAAAACATTCAGTACTTC	TRBV20-1	13	NA	NA	TRBJ2-4
CASSLQPVNTEAFF	TGCGCCAGCAGCTTGCAGCCAGTGAACACTGAAGCTTTCTTT	TRBV5-1	14	NA	many	TRBJ1-1
CASRGDSETQYF	TGTGCCAGCAGGGGGGACTCTGAGACCCAGTACTTC	TRBV12-3/TRBV12-4	12	NA	NA	TRBJ2-5
CASSPGAGERYEQYF	TGTGCCAGCAGCCCAGGGGCGGGAGAAAGGTACGAGCAGTACTTC	TRBV7-9	15	NA	many	TRBJ2-7
CASSERYGTAKNIQYF	TGTGCCAGCAGCGAGCGCTATGGGACGGCCAAAAACATTCAGTACTTC	TRBV7-2	16	NA	NA	TRBJ2-4
CASNDPTRAVETQYF	TGTGCCAGCAACGACCCGACAAGGGCAGTTGAGACCCAGTACTTC	TRBV6-2/TRBV6-3	15	NA	many	TRBJ2-5
CASSYRDFGNQPQHF	TGTGCCAGCAGTTACCGGGACTTCGGCAATCAGCCCCAGCATTTT	TRBV12-3/TRBV12-4	15	NA	NA	TRBJ1-5
CASSLERGLVATDTQYF	TGTGCCAGCAGCCTCGAGAGAGGGCTAGTCGCCACAGATACGCAGTATTTT	TRBV3-1	17	NA	few	TRBJ2-3
CATAGTKTYEQYF	TGTGCCACCGCCGGGACTAAGACCTACGAGCAGTACTTC	TRBV6-9	13	TRBD2	many	TRBJ2-7
CASSLFAGGVYGYTF	TGTGCCAGCAGCCTATTTGCAGGCGGGGTCTATGGCTACACCTTC	TRBV5-8	15	NA	NA	TRBJ1-2
CASSWPGQASYEQYF	TGTGCCAGCAGTTGGCCGGGACAGGCCTCCTACGAGCAGTACTTC	TRBV27	15	TRBD1	NA	TRBJ2-7
CASSSTGEDEKLFF	TGTGCCAGCAGCTCGACAGGGGAGGATGAAAAACTGTTTTTT	TRBV12-3/TRBV12-4	14	TRBD1	NA	TRBJ1-4
CASRIATDFYGYTF	TGTGCCAGCAGGATCGCGACGGACTTCTATGGCTACACCTTC	TRBV6-5	14	NA	NA	TRBJ1-2